The entry below describes one T cell receptor (beta chain). This clone was counted a few times. The antigen this receptor binds is unknown. No much larger clonotype is one base removed from it; base qualities were not supplied. PBMCs were isolated by density centrifugation and stained for CD3, CD4 and CD8, after which CD4+ and CD8+ T cells were sorted on a FACSAria. Unaffected controls provided scalp biopsies and blood samples. V was cut back by 4 bases and J by 1 base, leaving a gap of 12 bases between them. Per the germline V gene, SNHLY is the CDR1 and FYNNEI is the CDR2. The CDR3 numbers 15 residues from cysteine through phenylalanine. The kept DNA is CDR3 alone, 45 bases in frame from the first base. The sample belongs to a study of CD8+ T cells in alopecia areata listed by TCRdb under 2018. For context, the study as a whole: High-throughput TCRbeta sequencing was used to examine T cell clonal expansion in alopecia areata in both the C3H/HeJ mouse model and human patients. Human TCRbeta sequencing covered scalp tissue and sorted CD4+ and CD8+ peripheral blood T cells from patchy and totalis/universalis alopecia areata patients and healthy controls. Scalp clonality was compared among normal scalp (n=4), patchy alopecia areata scalp (n=8), and alopecia totalis/universalis scalp (n=8). RNA came from the PAXgene miRNA kit for fixed scalp, the miRNeasy kit for PBMCs, and the RNeasy kit for mouse skin. TCRbeta CDR3 regions were amplified by immunoSEQ multiplex PCR using 35 Vbeta forward and 13 Jbeta reverse primers. What the study reported, not specific to this receptor: Unlike mouse skin, where gammadelta T cells dominate, normal human skin contains resident alphabeta T cells that get sequenced too, which complicates analysis of the scalp TCR repertoire. Compared with normal scalp, lesional scalp had higher clonality and more expanded CD8+ clones, particularly in alopecia totalis/universalis, a pattern that suggests antigenic drive. Shared TCR sequences between patients were less evident than in mice, which may be partly attributable to HLA diversity in the patient population.

Library preparation used the immunoSEQ multiplex PCR assay. For TCR sequencing, RNA was extracted from every sample and reverse transcribed into cDNA to serve as template. First-strand cDNA was synthesized using SuperScript III with a 2:1 mix of oligo-dT and random hexamers. Amplification bias was assessed with a synthetic immune receptor repertoire, and residual bias was removed computationally. In the paper's pipeline: Raw reads were preprocessed to remove errors, and CDR3 was defined by IMGT conventions from the conserved cysteine to phenylalanine. Clonality was computed by normalizing Shannon entropy by log2 of the number of productive unique TCRs and subtracting the result from 1. Scalp TCRbeta sequences were cross-referenced with sorted blood CD4 and CD8 repertoires so that the CD4 or CD8 identity of scalp clones could be inferred. What TCRdb holds here is the immuneACCESS table cut down to in-frame rearrangements. Part of the clones is not present; checked against another copy, under half of the missing clones reflect an unresolved V gene, and the others are unexplained. The DNA was the basis for D and trimming; V, J and clone size are from that table. This sample comprises approximately 100,000 clones, roughly 53% of them detected only once. 8% to 10% of the sample lies in the top ten.

Sequencing was performed on CD4+ T cells sorted from blood. The chain uses TRBV2 and TRBJ2-3; no D segment can be confidently identified. The source is a human donor in good health. The bases read TGTGCCAGCAGTGTTGAAGGTTTCGGCACAGATACGCAGTATTTT. The resulting protein is CASSVEGFGTDTQYF.